These 32 T cell receptor beta chains were all obtained from the same sample, sequenced in a study of cytomegalovirus exposure and HLA in healthy donors. PCR amplification relied on 60 Vbeta primers (plus 13 Jbeta primers). Assay used: immunoSEQ multiplex PCR; TCRdb lists only in-frame clones, some missing. This sample yields about 140,000 clones, of which 66% are seen a single time; 6% to 8% belongs to the top ten. Specimen: PBMCs. The origin of the receptors is a woman aged 60-75 years in good health and CMV-seronegative.

This clone was detected only once. The V and J genes are TRBV4-2 and TRBJ1-6; 8 bases map to TRBD1. Unmatched junction bases numbered 6, after V lost 4 bases and J lost 7 bases. This CDR3 has 15 residues. CDR1 and CDR2 (germline): LGHNA, YNFKEQ. The CDR3 DNA is TGTGCCAGCAGCCGAGAACAGGGGGGCAATTCACCCCTCCACTTT. It is translated as CASSREQGGNSPLHF.

Many counts were recorded for this clone. The V gene is TRBV19, the J gene TRBJ1-1; possibly TRBD1 for D (5 bases). The CDR3 spans 12 residues. CDR1 and CDR2 from the germline V gene are LNHDA and SQIVND (reference sequence). Trimming pared 5 bases from V and 5 bases from J, leaving 9 bases between. In DNA, the CDR3 is TGTGCCAGTAGTCTGCAGGGAACTGAAGCTTTCTTT. This sequence encodes CASSLQGTEAFF.

This clone was observed a handful of times. The V call is TRBV5-1, the J call TRBJ2-7; 7 nucleotides match TRBD1. Germline CDR1 is SGHRS and CDR2 is YFSETQ. V gave up 6 bases and J gave up 0 bases; unmatched junction bases: 6. The length of the CDR3 is 14 residues. The CDR3 DNA is TGCGCCAGCAAGGGACAGCCGAGCTCCTACGAGCAGTACTTC. Residues: CASKGQPSSYEQYF. Full variable domain (rest looked up from reference TRBV5-1 and TRBJ2-7): KAGVTQTPRYLIKTRGQQVTLSCSPISGHRSVSWYQQTPGQGLQFLFEYFSETQRNKGNFPGRFSGRQFSNSRSEMNVSTLELGDSALYLCASKGQPSSYEQYFGPGTRLTVT.

This chain links TRBV6-5 with TRBJ2-1; D is unresolved. Trimming cost V 5 bases and J 4 bases, with 3 bases left between them. The V gene's germline CDR1 is MNHEY and CDR2 SVGAGI. The CDR3 consists of 11 residues. In nucleotides, the CDR3 is TGTGCCAGCAGTACATACAATGAGCAGTTCTTC. This translates into CASSTYNEQFF.

The chain employs TRBV5-4 and TRBJ1-4, with D perhaps matching TRBD1 (5 bases). This CDR3 region has 13 residues. The V gene's germline CDR1 is SGHNT and CDR2 YYREEE (reference sequence). Trimming removed 3 bases from V and 8 bases from J, with 11 bases in between. The CDR3 here is CASSSQGNEKLFF. DNA of the CDR3: TGTGCCAGCAGCTCGCAGGGAAACGAAAAACTGTTTTTT.

This sequence joins TRBV19 and TRBJ2-3; 8 bases are shared with TRBD2. The V and J ends lost 4 bases and 3 bases, in that order; junction bases with no gene match: 6. Germline CDR1 and CDR2: LNHDA and SQIVND (reference sequence). The CDR3 runs to 15 residues. The CDR3 region has the DNA TGTGCCAGTAGTAGGGTAGCGGGGCCAACAGATACGCAGTATTTT. Protein product: CASSRVAGPTDTQYF.

J is TRBJ1-4 and V is TRBV5-6, with TRBD1 identical over 7 bases. Trimming cost V 4 bases and J 0 bases; bases outside gene matches: 6. The CDR3 consists of 16 residues. Germline values: CDR1 SGHDT, CDR2 YYEEEE. The CDR3 DNA reads TGTGCCAGCAGCCCCCAGGGGGGAGCAACTAATGAAAAACTGTTTTTT. Its translation: CASSPQGGATNEKLFF.

V is TRBV18 and J is TRBJ2-2; D gene uncertain. Germline-derived CDR1 and CDR2 are KGHSH and LQKENI. Trimming stripped 6 bases from V and 5 bases from J, with 10 bases between. The CDR3 consists of 13 residues. CDR3 amino acids: CASSQETTGELFF. CDR3 in DNA: TGTGCCAGCTCCCAAGAAACTACCGGGGAGCTGTTTTTT.

V and J are TRBV9 and TRBJ2-2, with 13 bases aligning to TRBD2. The CDR3 totals 18 residues. Germline CDR1 reads SGDLS; CDR2 reads YYNGEE. V gave up 0 bases and J gave up 5 bases; unmatched junction bases: 7. For the CDR3, the DNA is TGTGCCAGCAGCGTAGGTACTAGCGGGGGGGCCGGGACCGGGGAGCTGTTTTTT. It is translated as CASSVGTSGGAGTGELFF.

V is TRBV6-1 and J is TRBJ1-4; TRBD1 agrees at 8 bases. This CDR3 has 14 amino acids. V lost 7 bases, J lost 11 bases, and 12 bases stayed unmatched. Germline CDR1 reads MNHNS; CDR2 reads SASEGT. For the CDR3, the DNA is TGTGCCAGCAACGCAGCCTCGGACAGGGATAAACTGTTTTTT. Its protein is CASNAASDRDKLFF.

This clone was picked up a small number of times. The V call is TRBV27, the J call TRBJ2-7; D perhaps matches TRBD2 (6 bases). This CDR3 region has 14 residues. From germline, CDR1 is MNHEY and CDR2 SMNVEV (reference sequence). Trimming took off 5 bases at V and 5 bases at J, with 16 bases between the two ends. CDR3 DNA: TGTGCCAGCAGTGGGGGTAGCGGTAGCGACGAGCAGTACTTC. It encodes CASSGGSGSDEQYF.

V gene TRBV6-6 combines with J gene TRBJ1-6, with D possibly being TRBD1 (6 bases). CDR1 is MNHNY and CDR2 is SVGAGI in the germline V gene (reference sequence). V shed 6 bases and J shed 6 bases, with 12 bases lying between them. The CDR3 is 14 residues long. As DNA, the CDR3 is TGTGCCAGCAGCCTGGACAGCCTTAATTCACCCCTCCACTTT. It encodes CASSLDSLNSPLHF.

This rearrangement joins TRBV19 to TRBJ2-3; 9 nucleotides line up with TRBD2. CDR3 length equals 14 residues. Per germline, CDR1 LNHDA and CDR2 SQIVND (reference sequence). With V trimmed by 6 bases and J by 1 base, 2 bases remained unmatched. CDR3 sequence (DNA): TGTGCCAGTAGGGCGGGGGGGGGCACAGATACGCAGTATTTT. It is translated as CASRAGGGTDTQYF.

CDR3 nucleotide sequence: TGCGCCAGCAGCTTGGGTACATCTGGAAACACCATATATTTT. Encoded protein: CASSLGTSGNTIYF. The chain couples TRBV5-1 to TRBJ1-3; D unclear. CDR1 and CDR2 (germline): SGHRS, YFSETQ. The CDR3 sequence is 14 residues long. V lost 0 bases, J lost 1 base, and 5 bases lay in between.

The chain uses TRBV5-6 and TRBJ2-4; 7 bases are shared with TRBD1. V trimming: 4 bases; J trimming: 0 bases; junction bases outside the gene matches: 10. CDR3 size: 17 residues. Germline V gives CDR1 SGHDT, CDR2 YYEEEE. The CDR3 coding sequence is TGTGCCAGCAGCACTGGCTTTGGGACAGTAGCCAAAAACATTCAGTACTTC. This encodes CASSTGFGTVAKNIQYF.

The genes are TRBV12-5 and TRBJ2-5, with TRBD1 as a possible D gene (6 bases). Germline CDR1 is LGHNT and CDR2 is FRNRAP. The V and J ends lost 1 base and 9 bases respectively, with 9 bases between them. This CDR3 region has 12 residues. Here the CDR3 DNA reads TGTGCTAGTGGTTTGGACAGGGTGGCCCAGTACTTC. Amino acids: CASGLDRVAQYF.

The sample holds one count of this clone. The rearrangement uses TRBV18 and TRBJ2-7; 7 nucleotides align to TRBD1. Unmatched junction bases numbered 13, after V lost 5 bases and J lost 0 bases. CDR3 length: 17 residues. Germline V gives CDR1 KGHSH, CDR2 LQKENI. The CDR3 DNA follows: TGTGCCAGCTCATCGGCACGGGACAGCGAAAACTCCTACGAGCAGTACTTC. Its protein product is CASSSARDSENSYEQYF. Supplemented by reference TRBV18 and TRBJ2-7, the full variable domain reads NAGVMQNPRHLVRRRGQEARLRCSPMKGHSHVYWYRQLPEEGLKFMVYLQKENIIDESGMPKERFSAEFPKEGPSILRIQQVVRGDSAAYFCASSSARDSENSYEQYFGPGTRLTVT.

The chain has TRBV6-1 and TRBJ2-7; 12 nucleotides align to TRBD2. J lost 0 bases, V lost 4 bases, and 10 bases had no gene match. CDR1 is MNHNS, CDR2 SASEGT, per germline. This CDR3 has 18 residues. The CDR3 nucleotides are TGTGCCAGCAGTGCCGGGACCGGACTAGCGGGGAGCTCCTACGAGCAGTACTTC. This gives the protein CASSAGTGLAGSSYEQYF.

The chain carries TRBV9 and TRBJ2-7; D gene ambiguous. CDR1 SGDLS and CDR2 YYNGEE come from the germline V gene. The CDR3 runs 14 residues. V lost 0 bases and J 2 bases, leaving 9 bases between the germline ends. CDR3 protein: CASSVGQTTYEQYF. The CDR3, as DNA: TGTGCCAGCAGCGTAGGCCAGACAACCTACGAGCAGTACTTC.

J is TRBJ1-2 and V is TRBV18, with D possibly matching TRBD1 (5 bases). CDR3 size: 14 residues. V dropped 3 bases and J dropped 4 bases, with 12 bases sitting between them. CDR1 and CDR2 from the germline V gene are KGHSH and LQKENI. The CDR3 sequence is CASSPATGFYGYTF. The CDR3 coding sequence is TGTGCCAGCTCACCCGCAACAGGTTTCTATGGCTACACCTTC.

V usage is TRBV18 and J usage is TRBJ2-2; 8 nucleotides line up with TRBD1. The CDR3 runs 15 residues. The junction had 8 bases not matched to a gene; V was cut back by 6 bases and J by 5 bases. CDR1 and CDR2 from the germline V gene are KGHSH and LQKENI. This CDR3 is CASSGARGPTGELFF. The DNA of the CDR3 is TGTGCCAGCTCTGGAGCCAGGGGGCCAACCGGGGAGCTGTTTTTT.

This chain joins TRBV5-1 and TRBJ1-2; the D gene is possibly TRBD1 (6 bases). Per germline, CDR1 SGHRS and CDR2 YFSETQ. The CDR3 loop spans 14 amino acids. V shed 0 bases and J shed 6 bases, with 12 bases lying between them. The CDR3 region has the DNA TGCGCCAGCAGCTTGGGAGACAGGTCGGATGGCTACACCTTC. Protein product: CASSLGDRSDGYTF.

This clone was seen ten or more times. This sequence joins TRBV5-1 and TRBJ2-1, with a possible D match to TRBD1 (5 bases). The V end lost 0 bases, the J end lost 2 bases, and 9 bases lay between the germline ends. The length of the CDR3 is 15 residues. The germline CDR1 and CDR2 sequences are SGHRS and YFSETQ. CDR3 loop: CASSLGDSTYNEQFF. CDR3 in DNA: TGCGCCAGCAGCTTGGGCGACAGCACCTACAATGAGCAGTTCTTC. Drawing the rest from reference TRBV5-1 and TRBJ2-1, the complete variable domain is KAGVTQTPRYLIKTRGQQVTLSCSPISGHRSVSWYQQTPGQGLQFLFEYFSETQRNKGNFPGRFSGRQFSNSRSEMNVSTLELGDSALYLCASSLGDSTYNEQFFGPGTRLTVL.

The count of this clone is one. The chain is built from TRBV28 and TRBJ2-7; the match to TRBD2 covers 7 bases. Looked up from germline, CDR1 is MDHEN and CDR2 is SYDVKM. Trimming removed 5 bases from V and 3 bases from J; junction bases left unmatched: 1. This CDR3 has 12 residues. CDR3 nucleotides: TGTGCCAGCAGTGGGACTATCTACGAGCAGTACTTC. Protein: CASSGTIYEQYF. The whole variable domain, filled in from reference TRBV28 and TRBJ2-7, reads DVKVTQSSRYLVKRTGEKVFLECVQDMDHENMFWYRQDPGLGLRLIYFSYDVKMKEKGDIPEGYSVSREKKERFSLILESASTNQTSMYLCASSGTIYEQYFGPGTRLTVT.

V gene TRBV5-4 combines with J gene TRBJ2-7; TRBD1 aligns across 7 bases. The germline CDR1 and CDR2 sequences are SGHNT and YYREEE (reference sequence). This CDR3 contains 14 residues. J lost 7 bases, V lost 3 bases, and 10 bases had no gene match. The CDR3 coding sequence is TGTGCCAGCAGCTCTAATTCAGGGGGTGGGGAGCAGTACTTC. Encoded protein: CASSSNSGGGEQYF.

The chain recombines TRBV5-1 with TRBJ1-2; TRBD1 aligns across 7 bases. The CDR3 is 13 amino acids. The germline V gene has CDR1 SGHRS and CDR2 YFSETQ. J was trimmed by 5 bases and V by 5 bases; bases with no gene match: 6. DNA for the CDR3: TGCGCCAGCAGAAGGGGGCTAGAATATGGCTACACCTTC. Amino acids: CASRRGLEYGYTF.

The chain couples TRBV7-2 to TRBJ1-6; 9 nucleotides match TRBD1. V lost 5 bases to trimming and J lost 7 bases; unmatched junction nucleotides: 3. Per the germline V gene, CDR1 is SGHTA and CDR2 is FQGNSA. There are 14 residues in the CDR3. The CDR3 sequence is CASSQGQGNSPLHF. The CDR3 region has the DNA TGTGCCAGCAGCCAAGGACAGGGGAATTCACCCCTCCACTTT.

This clone has a single count. CDR3 in DNA: TGTGCCAGTAGTATTATTCGGGTTACGGGCAATCAGCCCCAGCATTTT. It is translated as CASSIIRVTGNQPQHF. The genes are TRBV19 and TRBJ1-5; D remains ambiguous. V lost 3 bases and J 2 bases, leaving 14 bases between the germline ends. The CDR3 runs 16 residues. Germline CDR1 LNHDA, CDR2 SQIVND (reference sequence). Using reference TRBV19 and TRBJ1-5 for the parts outside the CDR3, the full variable domain is DGGITQSPKYLFRKEGQNVTLSCEQNLNHDAMYWYRQDPGQGLRLIYYSQIVNDFQKGDIAEGYSVSREKKESFPLTVTSAQKNPTAFYLCASSIIRVTGNQPQHFGDGTRLSIL.

This clone was seen only a few times. This CDR3 reads CASSLGNWNTEAFF. The CDR3 DNA follows: TGTGCCAGCAGCCTCGGGAATTGGAACACTGAAGCTTTCTTT. The chain employs TRBV6-1 and TRBJ1-1; D not resolved. Germline loops: CDR1 MNHNS, CDR2 SASEGT. V lost 6 bases and J lost 1, with 12 bases in between. The CDR3 spans 14 residues.

As regards this clone: The same CDR3 can be traced to other DNA sequences in this sample. The V and J genes are TRBV6-5 and TRBJ2-7; TRBD1 aligns across 8 bases. This CDR3 contains 13 residues. CDR1 and CDR2 from the germline V gene are MNHEY and SVGAGI. Losses at the gene ends were 6 bases for V and 3 bases for J; bases not matched to a gene: 4. The CDR3 DNA follows: TGTGCCAGCAGCCGTGGACAGGGCTACGAGCAGTACTTC. Encoded protein: CASSRGQGYEQYF.

This chain joins TRBV28 and TRBJ2-7, with TRBD1 matching 7 bases. The J segment lost 3 bases and the V segment lost 7 bases, leaving 18 bases of the junction unmatched. This CDR3 region has 17 residues. Germline CDR1 MDHEN, CDR2 SYDVKM. CDR3 DNA sequence: TGTGCCAGCACTACGCGGGCCCCCCGGGACAGTAACTACGAGCAGTACTTC. Protein: CASTTRAPRDSNYEQYF.

Here the CDR3 reads CASSGRGALNTEAFF. As DNA, the CDR3 is TGTGCCAGCAGCGGGAGGGGGGCCCTGAACACTGAAGCTTTCTTT. The J gene is TRBJ1-1, the V gene TRBV5-4; weak D call: TRBD1 (6 bases). CDR1 and CDR2 (germline): SGHNT, YYREEE (reference sequence). V lost 4 bases and J lost 0, with 13 bases in between. The CDR3 has 15 residues. Supplemented by reference TRBV5-4 and TRBJ1-1, the full variable domain reads ETGVTQSPTHLIKTRGQQVTLRCSSQSGHNTVSWYQQALGQGPQFIFQYYREEENGRGNFPPRFSGLQFPNYSSELNVNALELDDSALYLCASSGRGALNTEAFFGQGTRLTVV.